Sequencing of this T cell receptor (beta chain) was carried out in a study of cytomegalovirus exposure and HLA in healthy donors (dated 2017 in TCRdb). Study-wide context: In an earlier analysis of approximately 640 of the donors, approximately 260 Gb of sequence data and 95 million to 130 million unique TCR beta sequences from about 190 million T cells were reported. An early release covering roughly 600 HLA-typed donors comprised 300 to 350 gigabases of sequencing data and about 90 million unique TCR sequences. The genetic ancestry cluster associated with self-reported Caucasian donors included 65% to 90% of the approximately 430 genotyped donors. The aim of the study was to test whether cataloging public T cell receptors could identify signatures of past pathogen exposure. The study used immunosequencing to profile the T cell repertoires of under 700 subjects and linked those repertoires to cytomegalovirus serostatus. A separate validation cohort of roughly 120 different subjects was used in addition to the roughly 700-subject first cohort. To predict cytomegalovirus infection status, the study brought together high-throughput TCR immunosequencing, statistical association of individual TCRs with disease status, and machine learning. In a later analysis, previously published TCR beta repertoires from about 640 donors were re-analyzed and high-resolution HLA genotyping was added so that TCR occurrence patterns could be studied. Rather than using new phenotypic data, the later analysis identified candidate immune exposures from TCR beta sequences and from how often those sequences occurred across donors. In an earlier analysis of around 540 of the donors, high-throughput TCR beta sequencing was used to judge whether each TCR beta V gene segment behaved as functional or pseudogenic. Alongside the repertoire data, information on donor age, sex, ethnicity and CMV serostatus was compiled. In a later genetic analysis, genome-wide SNP genotypes for about 60% of the 666 donors were used, and that subset was treated as a discovery cohort. All discovery cohort repertoires had been generated using a single sequencing platform. HLA typing covered class I and class II loci at four-digit resolution. The number of typed donors differed by locus: roughly 620-630 for A, B, C, DRB1 and DQB1; 500 to 550 for DQA1; around 610 for DPA1; and some 430 for DPB1. A handful of DR-DQ haplotypes were handled as single units for association and clustering because linkage in the cohort was strong. Among some 400 genotyped donors of the cohort, an average of roughly 230,000 unique TCR beta nucleotide sequences was sequenced per donor, of which about 18% were non-productive. The research as a whole found: The presence/absence analyses assumed that sequencing depth was roughly uniform across donors, and that assumption may not be true. A cluster of highly shared sequence variants was judged likely to be a technical artifact of the sequencing pipeline. The classifier was reported to diagnose cytomegalovirus status with high specificity and sensitivity in both the original and validation cohorts. Linkage disequilibrium might explain the correlated functional status among segregating V segments, but an unknown experimental factor could not be ruled out. Because some donors lacked HLA typing at each locus, the association tests relied only on the typed subset. Only TCR beta chains were sequenced in this cohort, and the absence of alpha or paired-chain data limited detectable features. In a later analysis, several top co-occurrence clusters were reported to appear linked to parvovirus B19, influenza, CMV and Epstein-Barr virus. In a later analysis, most CMV-associated TCR beta chains were found to appear HLA-restricted, with HLA associations seemingly driven largely by CMV exposure. Over 15 rarely observed V segments, including chromosome 9 orphons, were excluded from the earlier analysis of about 600 of the donors because counts were too low. In a later analysis, HLA-associated TCR beta chains showed more clonal expansion and lower generation probabilities than non-associated chains that were equally common. A further reported finding was that TCR beta sequences accurately predicted the HLA-A and HLA-B alleles for most subjects in the first cohort. The authors suggested that the approach could potentially be extended to other disease states and immunological phenotypes. In a later analysis, more than 15,000 TCR beta sequences were associated with specific HLA alleles at a false discovery rate of 0.05. The study listed approximately 150 TCR beta chains as associated with cytomegalovirus. An earlier analysis of approximately 590 of the donors showed that most TCR beta V segments appeared in productive rearrangements either about 87% or about 30% of the time, which broadly matched IMGT annotations. While some public TCRs were present in many individuals, most TCR sequences turned up only very rarely across donors. Assigning TCR associations to individual alleles was difficult when HLA alleles, especially DR and DQ, strongly co-occurred. A later genetic analysis associated a missense DCLRE1C variant with V-gene and J-gene trimming of TCR beta chains, and an independent cohort replicated the association. In a later analysis, TCR association rates were found to vary across HLA loci, with the most associated TCRs seen for DRB1 alleles and the fewest for HLA-C alleles. A later genetic analysis reported fewer N-insertions in productive TCRs among donors in an Asian-associated ancestry cluster than the roughly 640-donor mean. For the cohort, immune exposure information was limited to CMV serostatus. In vitro tests confirmed that a few of the cytomegalovirus-associated TCR beta chains recognize cytomegalovirus antigens. Some IMGT-functional V segments, including TRBV6-2 and TRBV6-3, could not be told apart with the 87-base-pair reads, so those segments were excluded.

The CDR3 contains 15 residues, cysteine and phenylalanine counted. CDR3 DNA only is kept here, 45 bases in frame from base 1. At the junction V is shortened by 6 bases and J by 7 bases, with 18 bases in between. From the germline V gene, CDR1 is MNHNS and CDR2 is SASEGT. In total, roughly 670 healthy bone marrow donors made up the cohort. Cohort members were all nominally healthy when sampled, although unrecorded immune exposures were likely present. The donor was CMV seropositive and was included in the group of almost 300 seropositive cohort members. Each donor provided a peripheral blood sample, and peripheral blood mononuclear cells were used for TCR beta sequencing. The Qiagen DNeasy Blood Extraction Kit was used to extract genomic DNA from the blood cell samples. Library method: the immunoSEQ multiplex PCR assay. For the multiplex PCR, a mixture combining 60 forward primers for TCR Vbeta segments and 13 reverse primers for TCR Jbeta segments was used. Amplification of the CDR3 region of rearranged TCR beta genes was performed with a multiplex PCR assay on genomic DNA. Amplified TCR beta libraries were sequenced as 87-base-pair reads on the Illumina HiSeq System. Per the original workflow: A later analysis tallied 70 million to 100 million unique TCR beta chains across the 550 to 850 repertoires, and about 10 million of those chains were shared by two or more donors. To remove PCR and sequencing errors, raw reads were error-corrected and collapsed into unique sequences using a nearest-neighbor algorithm that merged closely related sequences. To assign V, D and J gene segments, CDR3 sequences were aligned to IMGT reference sequences. For a sequence to be retained, a match of at least six nucleotides to both a V gene segment and a J gene segment was required. Rearrangements were called productive when the CDR3 lacked stop codons and stayed in frame with V and J; all others were non-productive. CDR3 was defined according to IMGT convention as the region running from the second conserved V-encoded cysteine to the conserved J-encoded phenylalanine. In an earlier analysis of more than 550 of the donors, sequences lacking an unambiguous match to a single V gene segment were excluded. An earlier analysis of about 590 of the donors classified V segments as functional when productive rearrangements were above 56.7% and as segregating when the standard deviation between donors was above 5%. A statistical classification framework was built for diagnosing cytomegalovirus status from the catalog of TCR beta chain sequences. V and J gene assignment, in a later analysis, came from comparing TCR nucleotide sequences with IMGT/GENE-DB human TR gene sequences. Using the TCRdist pipeline, a later analysis assigned CDR3 sequences along with most-parsimonious VDJ recombination scenarios. In a later analysis, every TCR beta chain was defined by the combination of its CDR3 amino acid sequence and its V-gene family, and reads without a unique V-gene family were dropped. To address suspected cross-contamination and a sequencing artifact, a later analysis removed roughly 580 highly shared, low-generation-probability nucleotide sequences. For each public chain, a later analysis derived a clonal expansion index from normalized ranks of inferred template counts within each repertoire. In a later analysis, generation probabilities were computed with a VDJ recombination model fitted to out-of-frame rearrangements, and the resulting probabilities were checked against IGoR. Hypergeometric tests were used in a later analysis to score TCR-TCR, TCR-HLA and TCR-CMV co-occurrence, with a repertoire-size bias correction applied to the TCR pairs. In a later analysis, false discovery rates were estimated by permuting HLA or CMV assignments 20 times. In a later analysis, co-occurring TCRs were grouped using DBSCAN, with TCRdist sequence similarity added in when clustering inside HLA-allele-positive subsets. Co-occurrence clustering excluded repertoires with fewer than 30,000 or more than 120,000 public chains, plus five with anomalous nucleotide sharing. TCRdb stores this immuneACCESS table with in-frame sequences only. Part of the clones is absent; in the studies checked, under half of the shortfall reflects unresolved V genes, and no reason is known for the rest. The DNA was the basis for D and trimming; V, J and clone size are from that table. The sample table lists about 200,000 clones, roughly 82% of them with a count of one. Jointly, the top ten make up 6% of the sample.

To note about this clone: There is no known antigen for this receptor. No base qualities exist here, and no much larger clone lies one base off it.

The rearrangement joined TRBV6-1 to TRBJ1-4, with TRBD1 perhaps the D gene, on 5 matching bases. This receptor was identified in a man aged 35-49 years in good health and CMV-seropositive. Sample: PBMCs. In nucleotide form, the sequence is TGTGCCAGCAGGGCGGGGACGGGGGGGATTGAAAAACTGTTTTTT. It encodes CASRAGTGGIEKLFF.